This TCR beta chain was sequenced in a study of cytomegalovirus exposure and HLA in healthy donors. Findings of the study overall: Many donors shared some public TCRs, even though most TCR sequences were rare. The productive fraction for most TCR beta V segments was about 87% or about 30% in an earlier analysis.

A note on this clone: Antigen unknown.

The CDR3 runs 13 residues. From germline, CDR1 is LNHDA and CDR2 SQIVND (reference sequence). Trimming removed 7 bases at V and 2 bases at J, with 8 bases between. PCR used 60 Vbeta primers and 13 Jbeta primers. Data came from immunoSEQ multiplex PCR; TCRdb stores just in-frame clones and leaves some out. The table shows over 110,000 clones, with about 80% occurring only once. Sequencing was done on a sample of PBMCs. The chain combines TRBV19 with TRBJ2-2, with D unclear. The receptor's source is a woman in her sixties or seventies in good health and CMV-seropositive. The CDR3 protein is CASMSLNTGELFF. CDR3 nucleotide sequence: TGTGCCAGTATGAGTTTAAACACCGGGGAGCTGTTTTTT.